Included here is one T cell receptor beta chain sequence, with context. The antigen remains unidentified. CDR3 length: 15 amino acids. V lost 6 bases, J lost 7 bases, and 10 bases stayed unmatched. Germline V gene sequence: CDR1 LNHDA, CDR2 SQIVND (reference sequence). Time point in this sample: baseline, week 1 (first vaccination visit). The treatment was: pre-vaccination baseline after standard-of-care therapy. Method: immunoSEQ multiplex PCR; TCRdb's copy keeps in-frame clones and lacks some. This sample carries under 80,000 clones, approximately 86% of them seen once, and the ten largest clones take 2.5% to 3.5%. The source of the sample is a study of a mutant IDH1 vaccine in newly diagnosed glioma. Study-wide points: Detectable vaccine-induced immune responses arose in 93.3% of patients.

The receptor comes from a young man with glioma. This material consisted of PBMCs, taken from a glioma patient treated with radiotherapy, temozolomide or both. This chain links TRBV19 with TRBJ1-5, with 9 bases matching TRBD1. The CDR3 DNA follows: TGTGCCAGTAGACGGACAGGGGCCATGGGACAGCCCCAGCATTTT. Protein sequence: CASRRTGAMGQPQHF.